A selection of T cell receptor beta chains follows, all from one sample in a study of blood T cell repertoires in COVID-19. The table came from immunoSEQ multiplex PCR; TCRdb's copy has only in-frame clones and leaves some out. Among around 57,000 clones, approximately 91% were seen once, and the ten largest hold 3.5% to 5%. Sequencing was done on a sample of peripheral blood. Receptor source: a man aged 50 to 59 with acute or convalescent COVID-19. The CDR3 runs from the conserved cysteine through the conserved F or W. The D gene is left open where the match is weak. Size is omitted from some rows. Given values are once, few, many or a class for expanded clones.

NA,TRBJ2-7,NA,TRBV30,CAWRGLGEQYF,TGTGCCTGGAGGGGACTCGGGGAGCAGTACTTC
NA,TRBJ1-1,NA,TRBV6-5,CASSYSRNTEAFF,TGTGCCAGCAGTTACTCGAGGAACACTGAAGCTTTCTTT
NA,TRBJ2-2,NA,TRBV5-1,CASSSVQGPLTGELFF,TGCGCCAGCAGCTCTGTACAGGGACCCCTCACCGGGGAGCTGTTTTTT
TRBD1,TRBJ1-2,NA,TRBV29-1,CSVDTGQDNYGYTF,TGCAGCGTTGATACGGGACAGGACAACTATGGCTACACCTTC
NA,TRBJ2-7,NA,TRBV2,CASKDRTYEQYF,TGTGCCAGCAAGGACAGAACATACGAGCAGTACTTC
NA,TRBJ2-7,once,TRBV11-2,CASSSFFDEQYF,TGTGCCAGCAGCTCCTTTTTTGACGAGCAGTACTTC
NA,TRBJ1-6,NA,TRBV6-5,CASTQSWRDSPLHF,TGTGCCAGCACCCAGTCCTGGCGGGATTCACCCCTCCACTTT
TRBD2,TRBJ2-1,NA,TRBV5-1,CASSLGLAGGNEQFF,TGCGCCAGCAGCTTGGGGCTAGCGGGAGGCAATGAGCAGTTCTTC
NA,TRBJ2-5,once,TRBV18,CASSPEGETQYF,TGTGCCAGCTCACCGGAGGGGGAGACCCAGTACTTC
NA,TRBJ1-3,NA,TRBV10-3,CAISESVGHLSGNTIYF,TGTGCCATCAGTGAGTCTGTGGGGCACCTCTCTGGAAACACCATATATTTT
NA,TRBJ2-7,NA,TRBV5-1,CASSLDQTYEQYF,TGCGCCAGCAGCTTGGACCAGACCTACGAGCAGTACTTC
NA,TRBJ1-6,NA,TRBV27,CASSLYIPGLNSPLHF,TGTGCCAGCAGTTTATATATCCCAGGGCTAAATTCACCCCTCCACTTT
NA,TRBJ1-2,NA,TRBV7-9,CASSLVQFGYTF,TGTGCCAGCAGCTTAGTGCAGTTTGGCTACACCTTC
NA,TRBJ2-5,NA,TRBV18,CASSSTAYQETQYF,TGTGCCAGCTCATCGACAGCGTACCAAGAGACCCAGTACTTC
NA,TRBJ1-1,NA,TRBV12-3/TRBV12-4,CASSLQENTEAFF,TGTGCCAGCAGCCTTCAGGAGAACACTGAAGCTTTCTTT
TRBD2,TRBJ2-3,once,TRBV7-6,CASSSRLAGYTDTQYF,TGTGCCAGCAGCTCTAGACTAGCGGGGTACACAGATACGCAGTATTTT
NA,TRBJ1-1,NA,TRBV5-1,CASSLVGGGRNTEAFF,TGCGCCAGCAGCTTGGTGGGGGGCGGGAGGAACACTGAAGCTTTCTTT
TRBD2,TRBJ2-1,NA,TRBV18,CASSQTSGNSYNEQFF,TGTGCCAGCTCCCAGACTAGCGGGAACTCCTACAATGAGCAGTTCTTC
TRBD2,TRBJ2-7,NA,TRBV5-1,CASSLDLAGEQYF,TGCGCCAGCAGCTTGGATCTAGCGGGCGAGCAGTACTTC
NA,TRBJ1-5,NA,TRBV10-3,CAISEDRIQPQHF,TGTGCCATCAGTGAGGACAGGATTCAGCCCCAGCATTTT